This is a list of T cell receptor beta chains from one sample in a study of prognosis after radiotherapy for stage I lung cancer. TCRdb re-derived calls from the multiplex PCR reads in MiXCR, one entry per CDR3 protein. Altogether about 12,000 distinct CDR3 sequences are present, around half being singletons, with the ten largest covering 20% to 25%. The material sequenced was PBMCs, taken before or after stereotactic body radiation therapy (not recorded which). These receptors were collected from a donor aged 50 or older with non-small cell lung cancer. Each CDR3 is given with its conserved first and last residue. A D gene is named only where the DNA matches it firmly. The size field is filled for only some rows; it gives once, few, many or a size class.

size,length,D,J,V,DNA,CDR3
.,15,.,TRBJ2-2,TRBV19,TGTGCCAGTAGTAAGGAGACTAGTATTGCCGGGGAGCTGTTTTTT,CASSKETSIAGELFF
.,19,.,TRBJ1-5,TRBV28,TGTGCCAGCAGTTGGGGGGGGATCAGGCGGAGACTTAGCAATCAGCCCCAGCATTTT,CASSWGGIRRRLSNQPQHF
.,18,TRBD2,TRBJ2-1,TRBV2,TGTGCCAGCAGTGAGGCTAGCGGGTGGTCCCCATACTACAATGAGCAGTTCTTC,CASSEASGWSPYYNEQFF
.,15,TRBD1,TRBJ1-6,TRBV11-2,TGTGCCAGCAGCCCCGACAGGGGGAATGGTTCACCCCTCCACTTT,CASSPDRGNGSPLHF
.,15,TRBD2,TRBJ2-1,TRBV7-2,TGTGCCAGCAGCTCCGGACTAGCGGTAGGCAATCAGCAGTTCTTC,CASSSGLAVGNQQFF
.,13,.,TRBJ1-1,TRBV24-1,TGTGCCACCACTCCCCAGGGAGGGACTGAAGCTTTCTTT,CATTPQGGTEAFF
.,15,TRBD1,TRBJ2-7,TRBV6-2/TRBV6-3,TGTGCCAGCATCCCTACCGACAGGGGGCTTCACGAGCAGTACTTC,CASIPTDRGLHEQYF
few,14,TRBD1,TRBJ1-2,TRBV30,TGTGCCTGGAGTGTCGACAGGGGAGGCTATGGCTACACCTTC,CAWSVDRGGYGYTF
.,16,TRBD1,TRBJ2-5,TRBV7-6,TGTGCCAGCAGCACTGCGCAGGACAGGGGGCGAGAGACCCAGTACTTC,CASSTAQDRGRETQYF
few,12,.,TRBJ1-6,TRBV20-1,TGCAGTGCTAGAGTCGCGGGATCACCCCTCCACTTT,CSARVAGSPLHF
medium-sized,13,.,TRBJ1-2,TRBV20-1,TGCAGTGCTAGCCTTCCCGTAGAGCATGGCTACACCTTC,CSASLPVEHGYTF
.,13,.,TRBJ2-2,TRBV19,TGTGCCAATAGTCCTGACCTCACCGGGGAGCTGTTTTTT,CANSPDLTGELFF
.,12,.,TRBJ2-2,TRBV7-9,TGTGCCATCATCTCGTACACCGGGGAGCTGTTTTTT,CAIISYTGELFF
once,13,.,TRBJ1-2,TRBV5-6,TGTGCCAGCAGCTCCCGGGACGGTTGGGGCTACACCTTC,CASSSRDGWGYTF
.,15,.,TRBJ2-7,TRBV24-1,TGTGCCACCAGTGATCCAGGGGAGTTGAGCCACGAGCAGTACTTC,CATSDPGELSHEQYF
medium-sized,13,.,TRBJ1-3,TRBV2,TGTGCCAGCACTGAAGTAGGGGGAAACACCATATATTTT,CASTEVGGNTIYF
.,17,TRBD2,TRBJ2-7,TRBV6-2/TRBV6-3,TGTGCCAGCAGTTACTCGGGTTCGACTAGCGAGTCCTGCGAGCAGTACTTC,CASSYSGSTSESCEQYF
.,14,TRBD1,TRBJ2-7,TRBV7-3,TGTGCCAGCAGCGTGGACAGGGGATCCTACGAGCAGTACTTC,CASSVDRGSYEQYF
medium-sized,13,.,TRBJ1-4,TRBV24-1,TGTGCCACCAGTCCGGGGGCAGGAGAAAAACTGTTTTTT,CATSPGAGEKLFF
many,17,TRBD2,TRBJ2-5,TRBV18,TGTGCCAGCTCACTTGAATTACTAGCGGACGTTAAAAAGACCCAGTACTTC,CASSLELLADVKKTQYF
few,18,.,TRBJ2-1,TRBV6-2/TRBV6-3,TGTACCAGCAGGCCTGGACAAGCCGGTCTAAGCTCCTACAATGAGCAGTTATTC,CTSRPGQAGLSSYNEQLF
medium-sized,15,TRBD1,TRBJ1-5,TRBV3-1,TGTGCCAGCAGCGATGGGACAGGGGGCAATCAGCCCCAGCATTTT,CASSDGTGGNQPQHF
.,14,.,TRBJ2-7,TRBV5-5,TGTGCCAGCAGCCACAAAAGGGCCACCTACGAGCAGTACTTC,CASSHKRATYEQYF
medium-sized,11,.,TRBJ1-3,TRBV30,TGTGCCTGGAGTGTACTCAACACCATATATTTT,CAWSVLNTIYF
medium-sized,18,.,TRBJ2-1,TRBV7-3,TGTGCCAGCAGGTTAATTAGTGTCAGGGGACTTTCCTACAATGAGCAGTTCTTC,CASRLISVRGLSYNEQFF
medium-sized,14,.,TRBJ1-2,TRBV2,TGTGCCAGCAGTGATCAAACAGGGATCTATGGCTACACCTTC,CASSDQTGIYGYTF
many,17,.,TRBJ1-4,TRBV19,TGTGCCAGTAGTATCGGCCCGCGGCGAGGGGAGGATGAAAAACTGTTTTTT,CASSIGPRRGEDEKLFF
many,14,.,TRBJ2-5,TRBV18,TGTGCCAGCTCTACTGGAGGGACCAAAGAGACCCAGTACTTC,CASSTGGTKETQYF
many,11,.,TRBJ2-7,TRBV14,TGTGCCAGCAGCCGCTCGAGGGAGCAGCACTTC,CASSRSREQHF
.,14,TRBD1,TRBJ1-5,TRBV5-5,TGTGCCAGCAGCTTCGACCCAGGGGGGCAGCCCCAGCATTTT,CASSFDPGGQPQHF
.,14,.,TRBJ1-1,TRBV24-1,TGTGCCACCAGTGCGGGACGGGAGAACACTGAAGCTTTCTTT,CATSAGRENTEAFF
.,12,.,TRBJ1-2,TRBV20-1,TGCAGTGCTAGAGGTCAGAACTATGGCTACACATTC,CSARGQNYGYTF
medium-sized,15,.,TRBJ2-1,TRBV5-8,TGTGCCAGCAGCTTGGAAGGGGGCTCCTACAATGAGCAGTTCTTC,CASSLEGGSYNEQFF
many,18,TRBD2,TRBJ2-1,TRBV9,TGTGCCAGCAGCGTAGCTACCAAAACGCGGGAGAGCCCCCATGAGCAGTTCTTC,CASSVATKTRESPHEQFF
medium-sized,15,TRBD2,TRBJ2-3,TRBV15,TGTGCCACCAGCAGAAGGGCGGGGGGCACAGATACGCAGTATTTT,CATSRRAGGTDTQYF
.,16,TRBD2,TRBJ2-1,TRBV30,TGTGCCTGGAGCCGACTGACTAGCGGGAGAATCGATGAGCAGTTCTTC,CAWSRLTSGRIDEQFF
.,13,.,TRBJ1-6,TRBV28,TGTGCCAGCAGGGGCCAGGGATTTTCACCCCTCCACTTT,CASRGQGFSPLHF
.,17,.,TRBJ1-1,TRBV6-2/TRBV6-3,TGTGCCGGGAGTTACGAGCCCGGGGGCTGGTCGAACACTGAAGCTTTCTTT,CAGSYEPGGWSNTEAFF
medium-sized,14,.,TRBJ2-7,TRBV2,TGTGCCAGCAGCGGACAGCTTCTCTCCTACGAGCAGTACTTC,CASSGQLLSYEQYF
many,14,TRBD2,TRBJ2-1,TRBV29-1,TGCAGCGTAGGGACTAGCGGGATAGTCAATGAGCAGTTCTTC,CSVGTSGIVNEQFF
.,16,.,TRBJ2-7,TRBV27,TGTGCCAGCAGTTTATCTTTGCCGGGGGTCGGCTACGAGCAGTACTTC,CASSLSLPGVGYEQYF
.,13,.,TRBJ2-7,TRBV29-1,TGCAGCGCCGGCGGACCTATGGTAGGGGAGCAGTACTTC,CSAGGPMVGEQYF
.,12,TRBD2,TRBJ2-7,TRBV28,TGTGCCAGCAGTCCCCCATGGGGGGGGCAGTACTTC,CASSPPWGGQYF
many,18,.,TRBJ1-4,TRBV6-2/TRBV6-3,TGTGCCAGCAGTTTGGCTTCCGGGGAGACCGGGAAAGGGGAAAAACTGTTTTTT,CASSLASGETGKGEKLFF
.,16,TRBD1,TRBJ2-7,TRBV6-9,TGTGCCAGCAGTTACTCGAAAGGGACAGGACCCTACGAGCAGTACTTC,CASSYSKGTGPYEQYF